This T cell receptor beta chain was recorded in a study of blood T cells in healthy people across ages. Study background: About one barcoded beta molecule per two T cells came from capture by template switching.

Researchers collected approximately 9.9 milliliters of peripheral blood from every single donor. The authors ran a second PCR of 7 to 11 cycles using a sample-barcoded 5' primer and a J-beta primer mix. Every single cDNA molecule received a tag from a template-switch adaptor with 12 random nucleotides. TCRdb fed the 5' RACE reads into MiXCR, producing one record per CDR3 protein. Of over a million distinct CDR3 sequences in the sample, 45% are singletons; the top ten hold 18%. The V segment lost 0 bases and the J segment 2 bases; nucleotides outside the gene matches: 8. The CDR3 runs to 17 residues. Sequences were obtained from blood. The chain has TRBV12-3 or TRBV12-4 and TRBJ2-7; 9 nucleotides line up with TRBD2. The source is a woman in her sixties or seventies in good health. The chain's CDR3 is CASSLAPSGITTYEQYF. In DNA form, the CDR3 reads TGTGCCAGCAGTTTAGCCCCTAGCGGGATAACCACCTACGAGCAGTACTTC.